This T cell receptor beta chain was observed in a study of CD8 T cells in ankylosing spondylitis. This clonotype appeared a few times. Its antigen is still unknown. Study-level results: Disease-linked clones bore a CD8+ phenotype, appearing relatively rarely in peripheral blood.

Quantitative molecular-barcoded 5'-RACE generated the TCR beta libraries. TCRdb reprocessed the 5' RACE reads via MiXCR and lists one record per CDR3 protein. Of about 170,000 distinct CDR3 sequences listed, about 18% are singletons. CDR3 size: 15 residues. The germline V gene has CDR1 MDHEN and CDR2 SYDVKM. V lost 5 bases and J lost 3; bases outside the gene matches: 6. The sample taken for sequencing was blood, either unsorted or a sorted T cell fraction (not recorded which). The chain carries TRBV28 and TRBJ2-7; 11 bases match TRBD2. This receptor was taken from a male donor with ankylosing spondylitis or in good health (not recorded which). CDR3 amino acids: CASSPTSGRGYEQYF. Here the CDR3 DNA reads TGTGCCAGCAGTCCCACTAGCGGGAGAGGCTACGAGCAGTACTTC.